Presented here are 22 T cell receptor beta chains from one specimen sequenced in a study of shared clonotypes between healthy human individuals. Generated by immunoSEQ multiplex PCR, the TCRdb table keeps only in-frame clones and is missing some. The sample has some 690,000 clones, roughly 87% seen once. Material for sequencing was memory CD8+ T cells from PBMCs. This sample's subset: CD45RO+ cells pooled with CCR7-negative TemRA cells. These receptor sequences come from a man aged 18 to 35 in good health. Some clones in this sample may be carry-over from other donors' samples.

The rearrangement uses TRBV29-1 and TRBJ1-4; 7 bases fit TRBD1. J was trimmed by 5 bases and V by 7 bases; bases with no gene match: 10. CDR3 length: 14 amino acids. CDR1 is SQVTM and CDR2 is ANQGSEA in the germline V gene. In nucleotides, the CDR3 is TGCAGCGCCTCCCGGGACAGTGAGAATGAAAAACTGTTTTTT. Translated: CSASRDSENEKLFF.

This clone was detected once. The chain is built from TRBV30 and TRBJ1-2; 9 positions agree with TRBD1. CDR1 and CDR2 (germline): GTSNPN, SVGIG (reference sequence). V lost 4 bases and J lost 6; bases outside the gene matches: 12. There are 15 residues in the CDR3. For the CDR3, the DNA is TGTGCCTGGACCGACGGGACAGGGAGATCGGATGGCTACACCTTC. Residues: CAWTDGTGRSDGYTF.

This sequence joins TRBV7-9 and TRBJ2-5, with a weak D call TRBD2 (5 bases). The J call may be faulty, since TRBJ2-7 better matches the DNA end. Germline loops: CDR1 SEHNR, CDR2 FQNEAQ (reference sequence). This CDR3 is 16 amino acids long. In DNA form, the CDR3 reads TGTGCCAGCAGCCCCCGGGTTGAGGGAATCGCCTACGAGCAGTACTTC. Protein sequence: CASSPRVEGIAYEQYF.

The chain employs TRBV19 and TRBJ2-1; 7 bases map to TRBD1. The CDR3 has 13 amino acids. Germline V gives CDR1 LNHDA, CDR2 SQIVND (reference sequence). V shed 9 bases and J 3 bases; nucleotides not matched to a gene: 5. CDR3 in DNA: TGTGCCAGCGCGACAGGGCTCTACAATGAGCAGTTCTTC. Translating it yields CASATGLYNEQFF.

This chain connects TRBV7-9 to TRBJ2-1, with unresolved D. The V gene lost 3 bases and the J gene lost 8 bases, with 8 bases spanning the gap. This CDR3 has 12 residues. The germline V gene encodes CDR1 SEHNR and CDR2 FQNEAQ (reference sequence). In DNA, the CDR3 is TGTGCCAGCAGCTTCCAGCTCTATGAGCAGTTCTTC. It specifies CASSFQLYEQFF.

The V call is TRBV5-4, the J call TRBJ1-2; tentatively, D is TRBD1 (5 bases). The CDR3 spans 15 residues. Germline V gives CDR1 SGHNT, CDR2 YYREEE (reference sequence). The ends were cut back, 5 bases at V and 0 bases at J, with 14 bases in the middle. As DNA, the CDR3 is TGTGCCAGCAGTCAAACAGGATTGTCTAACTATGGCTACACCTTC. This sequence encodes CASSQTGLSNYGYTF.

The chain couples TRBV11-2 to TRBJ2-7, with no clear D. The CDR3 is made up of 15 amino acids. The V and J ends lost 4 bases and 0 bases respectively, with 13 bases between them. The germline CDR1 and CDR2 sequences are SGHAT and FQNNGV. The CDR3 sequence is CASSSGRSDSYEQYF. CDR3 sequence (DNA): TGTGCCAGCAGCTCCGGACGCTCGGACTCCTACGAGCAGTACTTC. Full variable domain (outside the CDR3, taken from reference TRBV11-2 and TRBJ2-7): EAGVAQSPRYKIIEKRQSVAFWCNPISGHATLYWYQQILGQGPKLLIQFQNNGVVDDSQLPKDRFSAERLKGVDSTLKIQPAKLEDSAVYLCASSSGRSDSYEQYFGPGTRLTVT.

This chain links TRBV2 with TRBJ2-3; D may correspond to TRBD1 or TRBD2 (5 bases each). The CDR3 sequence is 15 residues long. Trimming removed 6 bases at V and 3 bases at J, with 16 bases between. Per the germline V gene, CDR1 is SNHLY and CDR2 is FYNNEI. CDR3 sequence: CASSGEQARTDTQYF. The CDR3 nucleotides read TGTGCCAGCAGCGGGGAACAGGCCAGGACAGATACGCAGTATTTT.

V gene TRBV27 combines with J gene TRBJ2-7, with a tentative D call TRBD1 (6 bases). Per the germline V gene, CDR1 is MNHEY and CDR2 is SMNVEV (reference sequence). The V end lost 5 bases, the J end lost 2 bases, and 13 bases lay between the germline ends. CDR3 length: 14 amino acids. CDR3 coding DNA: TGTGCCAGCAGTGGTCAGGGGCCCACCTACGAGCAGTACTTC. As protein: CASSGQGPTYEQYF.

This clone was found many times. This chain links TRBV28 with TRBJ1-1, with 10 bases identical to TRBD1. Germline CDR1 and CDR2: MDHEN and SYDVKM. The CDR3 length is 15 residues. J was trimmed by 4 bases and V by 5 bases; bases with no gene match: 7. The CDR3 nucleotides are TGTGCCAGCAGTGTGGGACAGGGGTATCGCACTGAAGCTTTCTTT. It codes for CASSVGQGYRTEAFF.

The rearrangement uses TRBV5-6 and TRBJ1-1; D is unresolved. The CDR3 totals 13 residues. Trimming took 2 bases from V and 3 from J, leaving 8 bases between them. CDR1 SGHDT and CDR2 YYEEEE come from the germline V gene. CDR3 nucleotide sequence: TGTGCCAGCAGCTTTAACACATACACTGAAGCTTTCTTT. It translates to CASSFNTYTEAFF.

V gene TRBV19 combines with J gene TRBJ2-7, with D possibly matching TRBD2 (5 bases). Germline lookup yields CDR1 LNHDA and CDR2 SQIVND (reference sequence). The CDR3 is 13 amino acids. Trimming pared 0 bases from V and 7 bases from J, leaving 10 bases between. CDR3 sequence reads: CASSIDGKGEQYF. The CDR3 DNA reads TGTGCCAGTAGTATAGACGGGAAAGGAGAGCAGTACTTC.

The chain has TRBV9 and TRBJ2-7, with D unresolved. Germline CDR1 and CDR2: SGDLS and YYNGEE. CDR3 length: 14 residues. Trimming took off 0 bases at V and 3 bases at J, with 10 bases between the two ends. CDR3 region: CASSVDGSYYEQYF. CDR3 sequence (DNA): TGTGCCAGCAGCGTAGACGGCAGCTACTACGAGCAGTACTTC.

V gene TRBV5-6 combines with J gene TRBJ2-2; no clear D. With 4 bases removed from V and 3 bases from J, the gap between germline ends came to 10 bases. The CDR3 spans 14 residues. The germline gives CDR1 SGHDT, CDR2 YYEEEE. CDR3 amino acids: CASSQGSYTGELFF. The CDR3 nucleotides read TGTGCCAGCAGCCAAGGGTCCTACACCGGGGAGCTGTTTTTT.

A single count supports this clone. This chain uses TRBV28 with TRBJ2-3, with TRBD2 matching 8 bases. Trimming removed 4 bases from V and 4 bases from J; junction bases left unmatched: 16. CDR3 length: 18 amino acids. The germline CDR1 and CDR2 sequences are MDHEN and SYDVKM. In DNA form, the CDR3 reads TGTGCCAGCAGTTCAGCGAAAACCGGGACTAGGATCGCAGATACGCAGTATTTT. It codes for CASSSAKTGTRIADTQYF. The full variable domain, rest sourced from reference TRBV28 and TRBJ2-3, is DVKVTQSSRYLVKRTGEKVFLECVQDMDHENMFWYRQDPGLGLRLIYFSYDVKMKEKGDIPEGYSVSREKKERFSLILESASTNQTSMYLCASSSAKTGTRIADTQYFGPGTRLTVL.

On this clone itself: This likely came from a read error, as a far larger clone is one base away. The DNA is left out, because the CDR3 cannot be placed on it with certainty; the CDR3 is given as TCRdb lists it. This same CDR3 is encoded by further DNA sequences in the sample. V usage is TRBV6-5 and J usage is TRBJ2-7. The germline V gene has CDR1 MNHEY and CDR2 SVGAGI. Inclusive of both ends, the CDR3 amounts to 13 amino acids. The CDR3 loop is CASTSGTSYEQYF.

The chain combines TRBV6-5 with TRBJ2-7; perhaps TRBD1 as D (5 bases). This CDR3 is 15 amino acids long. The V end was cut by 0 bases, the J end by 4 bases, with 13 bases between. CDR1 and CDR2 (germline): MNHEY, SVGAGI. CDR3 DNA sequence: TGTGCCAGCAGTTACTCGATTGTTCAGGGATACGAGCAGTACTTC. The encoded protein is CASSYSIVQGYEQYF.

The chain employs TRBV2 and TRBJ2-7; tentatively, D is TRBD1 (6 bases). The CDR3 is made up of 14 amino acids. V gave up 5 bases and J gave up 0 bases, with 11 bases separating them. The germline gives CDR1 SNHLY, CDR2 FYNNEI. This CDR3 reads CASSSLGASYEQYF. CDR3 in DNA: TGTGCCAGCAGTTCCCTGGGGGCCTCCTACGAGCAGTACTTC.

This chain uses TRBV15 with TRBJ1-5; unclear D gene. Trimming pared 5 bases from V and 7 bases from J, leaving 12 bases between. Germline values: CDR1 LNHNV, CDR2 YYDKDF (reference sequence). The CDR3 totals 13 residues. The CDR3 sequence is CATSQEGRQPQHF. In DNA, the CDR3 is TGTGCCACCAGCCAGGAGGGTCGACAGCCCCAGCATTTT.

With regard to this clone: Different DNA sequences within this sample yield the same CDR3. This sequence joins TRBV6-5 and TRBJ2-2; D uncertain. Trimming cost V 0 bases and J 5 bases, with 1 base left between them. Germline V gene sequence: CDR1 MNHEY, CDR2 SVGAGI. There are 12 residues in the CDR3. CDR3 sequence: CASSYSTGELFF. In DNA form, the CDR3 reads TGTGCCAGCAGTTACTCAACCGGGGAGCTGTTTTTT.

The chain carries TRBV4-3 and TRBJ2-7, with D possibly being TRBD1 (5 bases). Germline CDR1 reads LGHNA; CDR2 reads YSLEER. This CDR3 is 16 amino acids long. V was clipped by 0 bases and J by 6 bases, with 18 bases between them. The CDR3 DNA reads TGCGCCAGCAGCCAAGATGATCAGGGTCTCTCCACCGAGCAGTACTTC. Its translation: CASSQDDQGLSTEQYF.

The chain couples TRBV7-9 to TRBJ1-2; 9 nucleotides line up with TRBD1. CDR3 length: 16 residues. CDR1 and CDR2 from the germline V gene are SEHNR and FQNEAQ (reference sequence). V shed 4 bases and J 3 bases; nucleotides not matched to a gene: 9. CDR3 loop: CASSYLRTGVDYGYTF. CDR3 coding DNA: TGTGCCAGCAGCTACTTAAGGACAGGGGTAGACTATGGCTACACCTTC. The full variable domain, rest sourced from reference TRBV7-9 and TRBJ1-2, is DTGVSQNPRHKITKRGQNVTFRCDPISEHNRLYWYRQTLGQGPEFLTYFQNEAQLEKSRLLSDRFSAERPKGSFSTLEIQRTEQGDSAMYLCASSYLRTGVDYGYTFGSGTRLTVV.